This TCR beta chain was documented in a study of T cell responses to AZD1222 COVID-19 vaccine. Overall study context: Timing groups of about 4 and about 12 weeks for second doses were pooled. Broader study findings: Baseline seropositivity occurred in only a handful of AZD1222 recipients.

For this clone: Its matching antigen is unknown.

Trimming shortened V by 1 base and J by 5 bases, and 13 bases separated the two germline ends. Germline V gene sequence: CDR1 SGHDN, CDR2 FVKESK. CDR3 length: 15 residues. The assay was immunoSEQ multiplex PCR, and TCRdb's table has in-frame clones only and misses some. The sample records about 92,000 clones, 90% to 95% being singletons. The sample in question was peripheral blood, obtained on day 0 of AZD1222 vaccination. The chain uses TRBV14 and TRBJ2-3; D unresolved. The clonotype comes from an adult in good health. In nucleotides, the CDR3 is TGTGCCAGCAGCCAAGTACGGTCCTCGAGAGATACGCAGTATTTT. The encoded protein is CASSQVRSSRDTQYF. Using reference TRBV14 and TRBJ2-3 for the parts outside the CDR3, the full variable domain is EAGVTQFPSHSVIEKGQTVTLRCDPISGHDNLYWYRRVMGKEIKFLLHFVKESKQDESGMPNNRFLAERTGGTYSTLKVQPAELEDSGVYFCASSQVRSSRDTQYFGPGTRLTVL.